Below are 29 T cell receptor beta chains sequenced from a single sample in a study of T cells in Graves' hyperthyroidism and ophthalmopathy. Amplification of TCR beta CDR3 regions used RNA as the template. The TCR CDR3 was amplified in a first-round RT-PCR using the HTBI primer set. Via MiXCR, TCRdb re-called the multiplex PCR reads, giving one row per CDR3 protein. The table lists fewer than 250,000 distinct CDR3 sequences, approximately 25% of them singletons. The sequenced material came from blood. The receptors shown here come from a woman in her thirties or forties with Graves' ophthalmopathy.

This clonotype was seen repeatedly, ten times or more. V and J are TRBV30 and TRBJ1-2, with TRBD1 matching over 9 bases. Germline lookup yields CDR1 GTSNPN and CDR2 SVGIG (reference sequence). CDR3 length equals 15 residues. Trimming at V came to 3 bases and at J to 4 bases, leaving 9 bases not matched to a gene. The CDR3 here is CAWRRTLDRGYGYTF. In DNA form, the CDR3 reads TGTGCCTGGAGACGCACCCTGGACAGGGGCTATGGCTACACCTTC.

In its sample, this clonotype was seen many times. The chain combines TRBV6-1 with TRBJ2-5, with 8 bases fitting TRBD2. Germline lookup yields CDR1 MNHNS and CDR2 SASEGT. The junction had 6 bases not matched to a gene; V was cut back by 2 bases and J by 4 bases. The CDR3 is 15 amino acids. The CDR3 coding sequence is TGTGCCAGCAGTGAAACCGGGACTAGATCAGAGACCCAGTACTTC. This translates into CASSETGTRSETQYF.

This clonotype was observed at least ten times. J is TRBJ2-7 and V is TRBV20-1; D perhaps matches TRBD1 (5 bases). The CDR3 spans 14 residues. The V gene lost 5 bases and the J gene lost 9 bases, with 23 bases spanning the gap. Germline CDR1 reads DFQATT; CDR2 reads SNEGSKA (reference sequence). This CDR3 is CSAPQLQETPRQYF. CDR3 coding DNA: TGCAGTGCTCCCCAGTTACAGGAAACCCCTCGGCAGTACTTC.

This clonotype was observed many times. The CDR3 DNA is TGTGCCAGCAGTTCCTCCCCCGGGACAGGGCTCTCCTACGAGCAGTACTTC. This translates into CASSSSPGTGLSYEQYF. The V and J genes are TRBV12-3 or TRBV12-4 and TRBJ2-7; 9 nucleotides line up with TRBD1. V lost 4 bases, J lost 0 bases, and 10 bases stayed unmatched. The CDR3 length is 17 residues.

This chain joins TRBV27 and TRBJ1-5; D is ambiguous. This CDR3 has 15 residues. V lost 6 bases and J 0 bases, leaving 12 bases between the germline ends. CDR1 and CDR2 (germline): MNHEY, SMNVEV (reference sequence). CDR3 sequence (DNA): TGTGCCAGCAGAAGCGACAAGTATAGCAATCAGCCCCAGCATTTT. It specifies CASRSDKYSNQPQHF.

This clonotype was seen only once. The chain employs TRBV6-2 or TRBV6-3 and TRBJ1-5; D is perhaps TRBD1 (6 bases). The germline V gene has CDR1 MNHEY and CDR2 SVGEGT. CDR3 length: 15 amino acids. Trimming cost V 5 bases and J 3 bases, with 14 bases left between them. The DNA of the CDR3 is TGTGCCAGCAGTACAGGGTTCGTGGCCAATCAGCCCCAGCATTTT. It yields the protein CASSTGFVANQPQHF.

There are a few counts of this clonotype. A read error is possible here, since a much larger clone lies one base away. This sequence joins TRBV11-2 and TRBJ2-2, with TRBD1 identical over 7 bases. This CDR3 has 16 amino acids. Germline values: CDR1 SGHAT, CDR2 FQNNGV. DNA for the CDR3: TGTGCCAGCAGCTCGAGACAGGGATTGGACACCCGGGAGCTGTTTTTT. Translating gives CASSSRQGLDTRELFF.

This clonotype was seen ten or more times. This chain joins TRBV12-3 or TRBV12-4 and TRBJ2-4; D perhaps matches TRBD1 (6 bases). There are 13 residues in the CDR3. The ends were cut back, 3 bases at V and 8 bases at J, with 11 bases in the middle. The DNA of the CDR3 is TGTGCCAGCAGTTTGACAGGCAGCGACATTCAGTACTTC. It codes for CASSLTGSDIQYF.

A note on this clonotype: An end of the junction differs from the germline gene, which may be a read error. The chain joins TRBV24-1 to TRBJ1-1; D gene ambiguous. The germline CDR1 and CDR2 sequences are KGHDR and SFDVKD. The CDR3 spans 12 residues. CDR3 sequence reads: CATSDDAGETFF. CDR3 nucleotide sequence: TGTGCCACCAGTGATGATGCCGGTGAAACTTTCTTT.

The chain carries TRBV6-1 and TRBJ2-7, with D possibly TRBD1 on 6 matching bases. V was shortened by 8 bases and J by 3 bases, with 14 bases between the two germline ends. This CDR3 has 13 amino acids. Germline values: CDR1 MNHNS, CDR2 SASEGT. CDR3 sequence (DNA): TGTGCCAGCGAAAAAGAGGACAGCTACGAGCAGTACTTC. Translated, it gives CASEKEDSYEQYF.

This clonotype showed up many times. The chain combines TRBV28 with TRBJ1-6; D remains ambiguous. The CDR3 consists of 14 residues. The V gene's germline CDR1 is MDHEN and CDR2 SYDVKM. V gave up 3 bases and J gave up 4 bases, with 7 bases separating them. The CDR3 DNA follows: TGTGCCAGCAGTTTGGTTCTATATAATTCACCCCTCCACTTT. The encoded protein is CASSLVLYNSPLHF.

This clonotype came up many times. The rearrangement links TRBV3-1 to TRBJ2-5, with D possibly TRBD2 on 6 matching bases. Germline CDR1 LGHDT, CDR2 YNNKEL (reference sequence). V was trimmed by 2 bases and J by 5 bases, leaving 18 bases between them. The CDR3 spans 16 residues. CDR3 amino acids: CASSQSTGSGSETQYF. In nucleotides, the CDR3 is TGTGCCAGCAGCCAATCCACCGGGAGTGGCTCTGAGACCCAGTACTTC.

Remarks on this clonotype: Mismatch with germline at one junction end may stem from a read error. V usage is TRBV4-2 and J usage is TRBJ2-7; 7 nucleotides align to TRBD2. Germline V gives CDR1 LGHNA, CDR2 YNFKEQ. This CDR3 spans 15 amino acids. CDR3 sequence: CAISQTSDPSYERYF. CDR3 bases: TGTGCCATCAGCCAAACTAGCGACCCCTCCTACGAGCGGTACTTC.

The rearrangement joins TRBV5-1 to TRBJ2-7, with a possible D match to TRBD1 (5 bases). Between the trimmed V and J ends, which lost 1 base and 3 bases, there was a span of 8 bases. CDR3 length equals 13 residues. Germline-derived CDR1 and CDR2 are SGHRS and YFSETQ. The CDR3 here is CASSLQGFYEQYF. DNA of the CDR3: TGCGCCAGCAGCTTGCAGGGATTCTACGAGCAGTACTTC.

The rearrangement links TRBV7-2 to TRBJ2-5, with 9 bases fitting TRBD2. Germline assignment: CDR1 SGHTA and CDR2 FQGNSA. V lost 3 bases and J lost 5; bases outside the gene matches: 7. This CDR3 is built from 15 residues. DNA of the CDR3: TGTGCCAGCAGCTTTGGTGTAAGCGGGAGGGAGACCCAGTACTTC. Translating it yields CASSFGVSGRETQYF.

This clonotype was detected many times. The chain is built from TRBV6-5 and TRBJ2-7; possibly TRBD2 for D (5 bases). V was pared by 4 bases and J by 3 bases, with 10 bases between. This CDR3 has 13 amino acids. Germline CDR1 reads MNHEY; CDR2 reads SVGAGI. The CDR3 coding sequence is TGTGCCAGCAGTTCGACGGGAAGCTACGAGCAGTACTTC. Protein: CASSSTGSYEQYF.

The CDR3 loop reads CASSFGDAHEQYF. The CDR3 coding sequence is TGCGCCAGCAGCTTCGGGGACGCCCACGAGCAGTACTTC. The chain uses TRBV5-1 and TRBJ2-7; D possibly uses TRBD1 or TRBD2 (5 bases each). Germline V gene lookup returns CDR1 SGHRS and CDR2 YFSETQ. This CDR3 has 13 amino acids. V was cut by 2 bases and J by 5 bases, with 11 bases left in between.

Many counts were recorded for this clonotype. The chain recombines TRBV15 with TRBJ2-7; TRBD2 is a possible D gene (6 bases). The CDR3 totals 14 residues. The germline V gene encodes CDR1 LNHNV and CDR2 YYDKDF (reference sequence). V was cut by 0 bases and J by 3 bases, with 9 bases left in between. The CDR3 DNA is TGTGCCACCAGCAGAGAGGGAGGCGGCTACGAGCAGTACTTC. It translates to CATSREGGGYEQYF.

This clonotype has just a few counts. This sequence joins TRBV6-2 or TRBV6-3 and TRBJ1-1; no clear D. V dropped 4 bases and J dropped 10 bases, with 13 bases sitting between them. Germline V lookup: CDR1 MNHEY, CDR2 SVGEGT. The CDR3 is 12 amino acids. The CDR3 DNA follows: TGTGCCAGCAGTTCACCGGGCGTGAGAGCTTTCTTT. It translates to CASSSPGVRAFF.

This clonotype was counted ten times or more. This rearrangement joins TRBV30 to TRBJ1-2; tentatively, D is TRBD1 (5 bases). Between the trimmed V and J ends, which lost 3 bases and 8 bases, there was a span of 16 bases. Per germline, CDR1 GTSNPN and CDR2 SVGIG (reference sequence). This CDR3 has 13 residues. The CDR3 is CAWSATAHGGYTF. The CDR3 DNA reads as TGTGCCTGGAGCGCGACAGCCCACGGAGGCTACACCTTC.

This clonotype has only one observation. At one end the junction does not follow the germline gene, possibly because of a read error. The chain has TRBV20-1 and TRBJ2-5; TRBD2 agrees at 12 bases. The CDR3 is 16 amino acids. Germline values: CDR1 DFQATT, CDR2 SNEGSKA (reference sequence). The CDR3 nucleotides are TGCAGTGCTAGAGACTCTAGCGGGGGGGAACAAGAGACCCGGTACTTC. This sequence encodes CSARDSSGGEQETRYF.

This clonotype was observed a handful of times. The chain has TRBV28 and TRBJ2-2; D is perhaps TRBD2 (7 bases). V was pared by 6 bases and J by 5 bases, with 16 bases between. Germline CDR1 reads MDHEN; CDR2 reads SYDVKM. The CDR3 runs to 15 residues. The CDR3 nucleotides are TGTGCCAGCAGCCTACCGGGGGGCAAGACCGGGGAGCTGTTTTTT. Translation gives CASSLPGGKTGELFF.

In this sample, this clonotype turned up many times. The rearrangement uses TRBV12-3 or TRBV12-4 and TRBJ2-5; 9 bases align to TRBD2. The CDR3 is made up of 16 amino acids. V lost 3 bases, J lost 3 bases, and 8 bases stayed unmatched. This CDR3 reads CASSFPSGTPKETQYF. CDR3 DNA sequence: TGTGCCAGCAGTTTCCCTAGCGGGACTCCTAAAGAGACCCAGTACTTC.

This clonotype appeared many times. The V gene is TRBV6-1, the J gene TRBJ2-5; the D gene is possibly TRBD2 (5 bases). In germline, CDR1 is MNHNS, CDR2 SASEGT. Between the trimmed V and J ends, which lost 5 bases and 5 bases, there was a span of 12 bases. The CDR3 is made up of 13 amino acids. The CDR3 loop reads CASSPGRGETQYF. The CDR3 DNA is TGTGCCAGCAGTCCTGGGCGAGGGGAGACCCAGTACTTC.

This clonotype has ten or more counts. The CDR3 sequence: CASSLLAGTGTTEAFF. In DNA, the CDR3 is TGTGCCAGCAGCCTTCTCGCCGGGACAGGGACCACTGAAGCTTTCTTT. The chain is built from TRBV11-2 and TRBJ1-1; 9 bases agree with TRBD1. Germline V gene sequence: CDR1 SGHAT, CDR2 FQNNGV. The V gene end was trimmed by 5 bases and the J gene end by 4 bases; junction bases not matched to a gene: 11. The CDR3 consists of 16 residues.

This clonotype was counted ten times or more. The V call is TRBV28, the J call TRBJ2-7; 8 bases line up with TRBD1. V was pared by 6 bases and J by 3 bases, with 10 bases of the junction left unmatched. This CDR3 is 15 amino acids long. CDR1 and CDR2 from the germline V gene are MDHEN and SYDVKM. The CDR3 loop reads CASSPRTGRYYEQYF. CDR3 bases: TGTGCCAGCAGCCCAAGGACAGGGCGCTACTACGAGCAGTACTTC.

The sample holds many counts of this clonotype. The chain recombines TRBV7-9 with TRBJ2-7; perhaps TRBD1 as D (5 bases). The CDR3 has 12 residues. The germline V gene has CDR1 SEHNR and CDR2 FQNEAQ (reference sequence). V lost 6 bases to trimming and J lost 6 bases, with 12 bases between them. The DNA of the CDR3 is TGTGCCAGCAGTAAAGGGGTGGCCGAGCAGTACTTC. Translation gives CASSKGVAEQYF.

This chain uses TRBV14 with TRBJ1-2; D is possibly TRBD1 (6 bases). The V gene lost 4 bases and the J gene lost 3 bases, with 15 bases spanning the gap. The CDR3 contains 15 residues. Germline V CDR1 and CDR2: SGHDN, FVKESK. Written as DNA, the CDR3 is TGTGCCAGCAGCCCGTCGCAGGGGCGGGACTATGGCTACACCTTC. Encoded protein: CASSPSQGRDYGYTF.

This clonotype was counted ten times or more. The chain uses TRBV20-1 and TRBJ1-1; no firm D call. Per germline, CDR1 DFQATT and CDR2 SNEGSKA (reference sequence). There are 17 residues in the CDR3. The V and J ends lost 0 bases and 2 bases respectively, with 19 bases between them. This CDR3 is CSARDFVTRYVNTEAFF. Written as DNA, the CDR3 is TGCAGTGCTAGAGATTTTGTCACAAGATATGTAAACACTGAAGCTTTCTTT.